This T cell receptor (beta chain) stems from a study of OX40 agonist ivuxolimab in advanced cancers. Study background: Ivuxolimab is a fully human IgG2 antibody that activates OX40 (CD134). Regarding the study as a whole: Those patients achieving a partial response at 0.1-3.0 mg/kg showed among the lowest clonal expansion.

Germline loops: CDR1 SEHNR, CDR2 FQNEAQ (reference sequence). Trimming cost V 5 bases and J 0 bases, with 12 bases left between them. This CDR3 region has 15 residues. Of note for this clone: Its antigen is not known.

Profiling relied on immunoSEQ multiplex PCR, and the TCRdb table lists in-frame clones only, not all of them. The table includes approximately 100,000 clones, approximately 90% detected once. The source of this sequence is an adult with an advanced solid tumor such as melanoma, head and neck, liver or kidney cancer. Here the sequenced sample was CD4+ or CD8+ T cells sorted from blood, taken in a trial of the OX40 agonist ivuxolimab. The V call is TRBV7-9, the J call TRBJ2-3; D gene uncertain. CDR3 bases: TGTGCCAGCAGCCCGACAAGTACTAGCACAGATACGCAGTATTTT. Protein product: CASSPTSTSTDTQYF.